These 9 T cell receptor beta chains were all obtained from the same sample, sequenced in a study of somatic mutations in cytotoxic T cells in rheumatoid arthritis. Some clones are missing from TCRdb's copy, which holds only in-frame ones; the method was immunoSEQ multiplex PCR. In the table there are about 20,000 clones, 70% to 90% of which are singletons. Sequencing was carried out using CD8+ T cells sorted from blood. These TCRs come from a woman aged 45-65 years in good health.

The chain links TRBV7-9 to TRBJ2-2, with D perhaps TRBD2 (6 bases). CDR1 is SEHNR, CDR2 FQNEAQ, per germline (reference sequence). Deletions cut 8 bases from V and 4 bases from J, with 11 bases between. CDR3 length: 13 amino acids. The CDR3 protein is CASALASTGELFF. CDR3 coding DNA: TGTGCCAGCGCCCTAGCGAGCACCGGGGAGCTGTTTTTT.

This chain joins TRBV5-4 and TRBJ1-1, with 7 bases matching TRBD1. Germline V gene lookup returns CDR1 SGHNT and CDR2 YYREEE (reference sequence). J gave up 1 base and V 0 bases, and 0 bases lay outside the gene matches. This CDR3 has 14 residues. The chain's CDR3 is CASSLAGGNTEAFF. In nucleotides, the CDR3 is TGTGCCAGCAGCTTGGCAGGGGGGAACACTGAAGCTTTCTTT.

The chain has TRBV29-1 and TRBJ2-3; D unclear. Germline CDR1 is SQVTM and CDR2 is ANQGSEA. This CDR3 comprises 13 residues. The V end was cut by 6 bases, the J end by 2 bases, with 12 bases between. The CDR3 nucleotides read TGCAGCGTGAAAAGGACGGACACAGATACGCAGTATTTT. Translation gives CSVKRTDTDTQYF.

This clone was seen a handful of times. This chain uses TRBV27 with TRBJ1-2; TRBD1 might be the D (5 bases). CDR3 length: 13 amino acids. Germline lookup yields CDR1 MNHEY and CDR2 SMNVEV (reference sequence). Trimming pared 6 bases from V and 5 bases from J, leaving 13 bases between. DNA of the CDR3: TGTGCCAGCAGCCCAGGGCGGGAGTATGGCTACACCTTC. Translating gives CASSPGREYGYTF.

The CDR3 protein is CASSQDHSGGPQETQYF. In nucleotides, the CDR3 is TGCGCCAGCAGCCAAGATCATAGCGGGGGGCCGCAAGAGACCCAGTACTTC. This chain uses TRBV4-3 with TRBJ2-5; 10 positions match TRBD2. The V and J ends lost 0 bases and 2 bases, in that order; junction bases with no gene match: 6. Germline assignment: CDR1 LGHNA and CDR2 YSLEER. The CDR3 runs 17 residues.

The chain carries TRBV11-3 and TRBJ2-7; D may be TRBD1 (6 bases). The germline gives CDR1 SGHNT, CDR2 YENEEA. V was cut by 2 bases and J by 3 bases, with 8 bases left in between. The CDR3 contains 13 residues. The CDR3 here is CASSLTGIYEQYV. CDR3 DNA sequence: TGTGCCAGCAGCTTAACAGGGATCTACGAGCAGTACGTC.

The chain uses TRBV29-1 and TRBJ1-2; D ambiguous. V lost 0 bases, J lost 8 bases, and 22 bases lay in between. CDR1 is SQVTM, CDR2 ANQGSEA, per germline. CDR3 length equals 16 residues. The CDR3 reads CSVEDGQEGPVVGYTF. CDR3 bases: TGCAGCGTTGAAGATGGGCAGGAGGGTCCGGTGGTAGGCTACACCTTC.

The chain uses TRBV29-1 and TRBJ1-2, with unresolved D. V gave up 4 bases and J gave up 4 bases, with 10 bases separating them. The CDR3 runs to 12 residues. The germline CDR1 and CDR2 sequences are SQVTM and ANQGSEA. The CDR3 protein is CSVVAEAYGYTF. Written as DNA, the CDR3 is TGCAGCGTTGTGGCAGAGGCCTATGGCTACACCTTC.

This clone was picked up a small number of times. The rearrangement uses TRBV10-1 and TRBJ2-7; D may be TRBD2 (6 bases). CDR3 length: 14 residues. Germline V gives CDR1 WNHNN, CDR2 SYGVQD (reference sequence). Trimming cost V 6 bases and J 2 bases, with 14 bases left between them. The CDR3 DNA follows: TGCGCCAGCAGGGGTGGGGGGAGAGCCTACGAGCAGTACTTC. Its translation: CASRGGGRAYEQYF.